The 2 T cell receptor beta chains below come from one sample, sequenced in a study of Ad26.COV2.S vaccination and SARS-CoV-2 variants. Measured with immunoSEQ multiplex PCR; TCRdb has only the in-frame clones, and not every one. The sample contains hundreds of thousands of clones, about 88% of which appear only once. The treatment was: 15 to 20 received Ad26.COV2.S at low or high dose, single or two shots; 5 received placebo; per-sample allocation not given. Following the first vaccine or placebo injection, samples were taken on day 63. The sample consisted of peripheral blood, taken in a trial of Ad26.COV2.S vaccine versus placebo. Every receptor here comes from a person between 18 and 60 years old who received the Ad26.COV2.S COVID-19 vaccine or a placebo.

This clone occurred once. The rearrangement uses TRBV6-2 or TRBV6-3 and TRBJ1-2, with a tentative D call TRBD1 (5 bases). Trimming removed 2 bases from V and 6 bases from J, with 10 bases in between. Germline lookup yields CDR1 MNHEY and CDR2 SVGEGT. The CDR3 length is 13 residues. CDR3 nucleotides: TGTGCCAGCAGTTACGACGGGACGAATGGCTACACCTTC. Translation: CASSYDGTNGYTF.

The rearrangement links TRBV3-1 (or the pseudogene TRBV3-2) to TRBJ2-5; TRBD1 aligns across 8 bases. CDR3 length: 16 amino acids. Trimming removed 0 bases from V and 5 bases from J; junction bases left unmatched: 8. Germline lookup yields CDR1 LGHDT and CDR2 YNNKEL (reference sequence). CDR3 region: CASSQDYQGAGETQYF. The DNA of the CDR3 is TGTGCCAGCAGCCAAGACTACCAGGGGGCTGGGGAGACCCAGTACTTC.